This TCR beta chain was observed in a study of shared T cell receptors in the human thymus (dated by TCRdb to 2020 to 2023). Turning to the overall study: The study examined how self-reactive, shared T-cell receptor alpha chains are generated in the human thymus.

In the germline V gene, CDR1 corresponds to SGHVS and CDR2 to FNYEAQ. V loses 5 bases at its end and J loses 4 bases; junction bases beyond the gene matches: 18. The CDR3, from cysteine to phenylalanine, totals 19 residues. Of all the DNA, just the CDR3 is kept, 57 bases in frame from base 1. This clone was detected a few times. Its antigen remains unidentified. Base quality data are lacking; no much larger clone is found one base away. The method was the immunoSEQ multiplex PCR assay. As stored in TCRdb, this immuneACCESS dataset retains in-frame rearrangements with V and J assigned. A fraction of the clones does not appear; measured against another copy, unresolved V genes explain less than half of the discrepancy, and the remainder lacks a known reason. The sample contains about 660,000 clones, about 87% of them found a single time. More than 0.009% of the sample is taken by the ten largest. These data also featured in a second study, about human thymus T cells. The second source states: In Finland, the donors were immunologically healthy infants who were having open corrective cardiac surgery for congenital heart defects. Thymus tissue was obtained as surgical resects removed during corrective cardiac surgery. V and J gene segment usage appeared biased in both thymic and peripheral blood repertoires. The related research found that thymic TCR repertoires overlapped highly between unrelated individuals. The study described the TCR alpha and beta repertoires in fewer than 10 infant thymus samples and a few matching peripheral blood samples. Donor ages ranging from about 6 to 250 days were recorded, and several male and a couple of female infants were included in the cohort. Thymocytes were mechanically released from the tissue and were stored as pellets of roughly 9.5-30 million cells at -70 degrees C. A QIAsymphony instrument was used to extract genomic DNA from the frozen cell pellets. Using the immunoSEQ multiplex PCR assay, the TCRB and TCRAD loci were amplified from a standardized quantity of quality-controlled genomic DNA. The V(D)J region was spanned by amplicons of a length sufficient to cover the CDR3 and to identify V and J genes. Through the commercial immunoSEQ service, the amplicons were sequenced on an Illumina platform. Primer bias and sequencing errors were corrected using previously described methods, and TCRAD and TCRB definitions followed the IMGT database. immunoSEQ Analyzer 3.0 and VDJTools were used for repertoire analysis, which covered basic statistics, V/J segment usage, diversity estimates, rarefaction and pairwise overlap. Chao1, ChaoE, Efron-Thisted, Shannon and inverse Simpson indices were used to estimate diversity, which was also estimated on datasets down-sampled to the smallest sample. For repertoire overlap, CDR3 nucleotide sequence, V gene and J gene had to match strictly, and clustering was done by Jaccard-based multidimensional scaling. Thymus samples yielded on average approximately 840,000 unique TCRB clonotypes, compared with 65,000 to 100,000 from blood samples.

The sequence was obtained from a boy in the first two years of life with a congenital heart defect. Donor details come from another sample of the same person, matched by shared clones. Recombination connected TRBV7-6 to TRBJ1-4; the junction holds 8 bases that match TRBD1. The specimen was thymocytes. CDR3 loop: CASSRTGQDIVADNEKLFF. The DNA reads TGTGCCAGCAGCCGAACGGGACAGGATATCGTTGCCGATAATGAAAAACTGTTTTTT.